Following are 10 T cell receptor beta chains from one sample sequenced in a study of shared clonotypes between healthy human individuals. Measured with immunoSEQ multiplex PCR; TCRdb has only the in-frame clones, and not every one. The sample has approximately 740,000 clones; roughly 70% are singletons. Sequencing was done on a sample of memory CD4+ T cells sorted from blood. Stated subset: CD45RA-negative fraction. The receptors derive from a woman in her 30s in good health.

The chain has TRBV10-1 and TRBJ2-5, with TRBD1 matching over 8 bases. Germline V gives CDR1 WNHNN, CDR2 SYGVQD (reference sequence). The CDR3 length is 13 residues. J was trimmed by 5 bases and V by 6 bases; bases with no gene match: 5. The CDR3 spells CASSADRVETQYF. CDR3 DNA: TGCGCCAGCAGCGCGGACAGGGTGGAGACCCAGTACTTC.

This clone appeared a few times. The chain employs TRBV6-6 and TRBJ1-1; no reliable D call. Germline CDR1 is MNHNY and CDR2 is SVGAGI (reference sequence). The CDR3 spans 12 residues. Trimming took 9 bases from V and 1 from J, leaving 9 bases between them. The CDR3 here is CASRTENTEAFF. CDR3 nucleotides: TGTGCCAGTCGGACCGAGAACACTGAAGCTTTCTTT.

In the case of this clone: A much bigger clone sits one base away, suggesting this may be a read error. The sample carries other DNA sequences with the same CDR3. This chain joins TRBV2 and TRBJ2-7, with a tentative D call TRBD1 (6 bases). Germline assignment: CDR1 SNHLY and CDR2 FYNNEI. CDR3 size: 12 residues. V lost 5 bases and J lost 3, with 8 bases in between. The CDR3 bases are TGTGCCAGCAGTAGGGGGAGCTACGAGCAGTACTTC. The encoded protein is CASSRGSYEQYF. Full variable domain (rest looked up from reference TRBV2 and TRBJ2-7): EPEVTQTPSHQVTQMGQEVILRCVPISNHLYFYWYRQILGQKVEFLVSFYNNEISEKSEIFDDQFSVERPDGSNFTLKIRSTKLEDSAMYFCASSRGSYEQYFGPGTRLTVT.

This clone was seen more than once but under ten times. Other DNA sequences of this sample code for an identical CDR3. CDR3 sequence (DNA): TGTGCCAGCAGTGTAGCCTACGAGCAGTACTTC. It specifies CASSVAYEQYF. The rearrangement links TRBV2 to TRBJ2-7; D not resolved. V was clipped by 4 bases and J by 2 bases, with 3 bases between them. Per the germline V gene, CDR1 is SNHLY and CDR2 is FYNNEI. This CDR3 spans 11 amino acids. Variable domain in full (rest from reference TRBV2 and TRBJ2-7): EPEVTQTPSHQVTQMGQEVILRCVPISNHLYFYWYRQILGQKVEFLVSFYNNEISEKSEIFDDQFSVERPDGSNFTLKIRSTKLEDSAMYFCASSVAYEQYFGPGTRLTVT.

This chain joins TRBV29-1 and TRBJ2-1, with 7 bases that match TRBD2. CDR3 length: 18 residues. With V trimmed by 6 bases and J by 5 bases, 22 bases remained unmatched. Germline V gene sequence: CDR1 SQVTM, CDR2 ANQGSEA. This chain's CDR3 is CSVEAGWRELLYNNEQFF. The CDR3 region has the DNA TGCAGCGTCGAGGCGGGGTGGCGGGAGCTGCTTTACAACAATGAGCAGTTCTTC.

The chain has TRBV19 and TRBJ2-5; TRBD1 or TRBD2 may be the D gene (5 bases each). V was trimmed by 3 bases and J by 9 bases, leaving 17 bases between them. Germline CDR1 is LNHDA and CDR2 is SQIVND (reference sequence). This CDR3 contains 14 residues. CDR3 coding DNA: TGTGCCAGTAGTATTCAGCCCCTTCGAGGGGCCCAGTACTTC. Encoded protein: CASSIQPLRGAQYF.

The chain links TRBV6-5 to TRBJ2-7; D tentatively fits TRBD1 or TRBD2 (6 bases each). Trimming removed 7 bases at V and 3 bases at J, with 16 bases between. Germline CDR1 MNHEY, CDR2 SVGAGI. The CDR3 is 14 amino acids. The CDR3 nucleotides read TGTGCCAGCACCAAGGTAGAGGGGGGCTACGAGCAGTACTTC. Translated, it gives CASTKVEGGYEQYF.

The chain combines TRBV19 with TRBJ2-7; either TRBD1 or TRBD2 may supply D (5 bases each). Per the germline V gene, CDR1 is LNHDA and CDR2 is SQIVND (reference sequence). Trimming removed 10 bases at V and 2 bases at J, with 15 bases between. This CDR3 is built from 13 residues. This CDR3 reads CATLSRDAYEQYF. CDR3 nucleotide sequence: TGTGCCACCCTAAGCAGGGACGCCTACGAGCAGTACTTC.

This chain uses TRBV2 with TRBJ2-7, with D maybe TRBD2 (6 bases). The CDR3 runs to 14 residues. The V gene's germline CDR1 is SNHLY and CDR2 FYNNEI. V was pared by 2 bases and J by 6 bases, with 14 bases between. CDR3 DNA sequence: TGTGCCAGCAGTGAAATGGGAGGCGTCACCGAGCAGTACTTC. Amino acids: CASSEMGGVTEQYF.

This rearrangement joins TRBV6-1 to TRBJ1-3, with D unresolved. V was shortened by 5 bases and J by 0 bases, with 11 bases between the two germline ends. Germline CDR1 and CDR2: MNHNS and SASEGT. The CDR3 runs to 15 residues. The CDR3 region is CASSTRTRSGNTIYF. Here the CDR3 DNA reads TGTGCCAGCAGTACCAGGACCCGCTCTGGAAACACCATATATTTT.